These 15 T cell receptor beta chains were all obtained from the same sample, sequenced in a study of blood T cell repertoires in COVID-19. Assay used: immunoSEQ multiplex PCR; TCRdb lists only in-frame clones, some missing. Of 100,000 or so clones in the sample, over 85% were seen once. What was sequenced was peripheral blood. These TCRs come from a woman between 45 and 65 years old with COVID-19, enrolled during active disease.

The genes are TRBV4-1 and TRBJ1-1; 9 positions match TRBD1. V lost 4 bases to trimming and J lost 5 bases; unmatched junction nucleotides: 11. This CDR3 has 16 residues. The germline CDR1 and CDR2 sequences are MGHRA and YSYEKL. The CDR3 loop is CASSPTLPTGGTEAFF. The DNA for the CDR3 is TGCGCCAGCAGCCCGACCCTCCCGACAGGGGGGACTGAAGCTTTCTTT.

This chain links TRBV19 with TRBJ1-6; perhaps TRBD1 as D (5 bases). CDR1 and CDR2 (germline): LNHDA, SQIVND (reference sequence). The CDR3 length is 16 residues. Trimming removed 6 bases at V and 7 bases at J, with 19 bases between. CDR3 protein: CASSDWGGTRNSPLHF. CDR3 bases: TGTGCCAGTAGCGACTGGGGAGGGACGAGGAATTCACCCCTCCACTTT.

The rearrangement links TRBV3-1 (or the pseudogene TRBV3-2) to TRBJ1-1, with TRBD1 as a possible D gene (6 bases). The germline V and J ends were trimmed by 5 bases and 8 bases, with 9 bases remaining between them. The length of the CDR3 is 11 residues. Germline V gives CDR1 LGHDT, CDR2 YNNKEL (reference sequence). The chain's CDR3 is CASSVTGEAFF. CDR3 coding DNA: TGTGCCAGCAGCGTCACAGGGGAAGCTTTCTTT.

The J gene is TRBJ2-1, the V gene TRBV11-2; 11 bases fit TRBD2. Per the germline V gene, CDR1 is SGHAT and CDR2 is FQNNGV. V was pared by 5 bases and J by 7 bases, with 10 bases of the junction left unmatched. The CDR3 is 16 amino acids. CDR3 sequence reads: CASSQWVAGGRNEQFF. In DNA form, the CDR3 reads TGTGCCAGCAGCCAGTGGGTAGCGGGGGGGAGGAATGAGCAGTTCTTC.

This chain connects TRBV6-6 to TRBJ1-5; TRBD1 aligns across 9 bases. V was pared by 7 bases and J by 7 bases, with 11 bases of the junction left unmatched. From germline, CDR1 is MNHNY and CDR2 SVGAGI (reference sequence). The CDR3 has 15 amino acids. The DNA for the CDR3 is TGTGCCAGCACTAAGGACAGGGGAGATAACCAGCCCCAGCATTTT. This codes for CASTKDRGDNQPQHF.

This chain joins TRBV5-4 and TRBJ1-2, with a possible D match to TRBD1 (6 bases). Germline CDR1 is SGHNT and CDR2 is YYREEE (reference sequence). V shed 3 bases and J shed 1 base, with 13 bases lying between them. This CDR3 contains 15 residues. CDR3 bases: TGTGCCAGCAGCTCCCGGACAGCGATTAACTATGGCTACACCTTC. This sequence encodes CASSSRTAINYGYTF.

The gene calls are TRBV10-3 and TRBJ2-1; 7 nucleotides agree with TRBD2. The V and J ends lost 10 bases and 5 bases, in that order; junction bases with no gene match: 8. This CDR3 region has 13 residues. The V gene's germline CDR1 is ENHRY and CDR2 SYGVKD. In DNA form, the CDR3 reads TGTGCCAGCCGAGAGCGGGGACACAATGAGCAGTTCTTC. It is translated as CASRERGHNEQFF.

Of note for this clone: Other DNA sequences in the same sample also yield this CDR3. This chain links TRBV12-3 or TRBV12-4 with TRBJ1-1; no clear D. Trimming took off 3 bases at V and 5 bases at J, with 4 bases between the two ends. The CDR3 extends over 11 amino acids. CDR3 in amino acids: CASSLRTEAFF. The CDR3 DNA sequence: TGTGCCAGCAGTTTGCGGACTGAAGCTTTCTTT.

In its sample, this clone was seen once. The chain uses TRBV5-1 and TRBJ1-6; TRBD1 aligns across 10 bases. CDR1 is SGHRS, CDR2 YFSETQ, per germline. The CDR3 is made up of 14 amino acids. V lost 4 bases, J lost 8 bases, and 3 bases stayed unmatched. The CDR3 DNA sequence: TGCGCCAGCAGCCAAGGACAGGGGGATTCACCCCTCCACTTT. It is translated as CASSQGQGDSPLHF.

J is TRBJ2-1 and V is TRBV5-1, with D perhaps matching TRBD2 (5 bases). Per germline, CDR1 SGHRS and CDR2 YFSETQ. This CDR3 region has 15 residues. V was clipped by 4 bases and J by 6 bases, with 17 bases between them. The CDR3 nucleotides read TGCGCCAGCAGCCCGGCAGGCGCCCGGGGCAATGAGCAGTTCTTC. Amino acids: CASSPAGARGNEQFF.

V and J are TRBV19 and TRBJ1-6, with 7 bases lining up with TRBD1. The V segment lost 5 bases and the J segment 6 bases; nucleotides outside the gene matches: 7. Per the germline V gene, CDR1 is LNHDA and CDR2 is SQIVND (reference sequence). The CDR3 is 15 amino acids. CDR3 in amino acids: CASSDRARGNSPLHF. In nucleotides, the CDR3 is TGTGCCAGTAGTGACAGGGCCAGAGGTAATTCACCCCTCCACTTT. Full variable domain (rest looked up from reference TRBV19 and TRBJ1-6): DGGITQSPKYLFRKEGQNVTLSCEQNLNHDAMYWYRQDPGQGLRLIYYSQIVNDFQKGDIAEGYSVSREKKESFPLTVTSAQKNPTAFYLCASSDRARGNSPLHFGNGTRLTVT.

The chain recombines TRBV5-8 with TRBJ1-3; 7 nucleotides align to TRBD1. Per germline, CDR1 SGHTS and CDR2 YDEGEE. The V and J ends lost 2 bases and 0 bases, in that order; junction bases with no gene match: 2. The CDR3 has 15 amino acids. CDR3 sequence (DNA): TGTGCCAGCAGCTTAGGGACAGTCTCTGGAAACACCATATATTTT. Translated, it gives CASSLGTVSGNTIYF. Full variable domain (rest looked up from reference TRBV5-8 and TRBJ1-3): EAGVTQSPTHLIKTRGQQATLRCSPISGHTSVYWYQQALGLGLQFLLWYDEGEERNRGNFPPRFSGRQFPNYSSELNVNALELEDSALYLCASSLGTVSGNTIYFGEGSWLTVV.

The sample holds one count of this clone. The chain is built from TRBV5-1 and TRBJ1-1, with TRBD1 identical over 7 bases. There are 16 residues in the CDR3. With V trimmed by 1 base and J by 0 bases, 6 bases remained unmatched. Germline CDR1 and CDR2: SGHRS and YFSETQ. Here the CDR3 DNA reads TGCGCCAGCAGCTTGTCCCCGACAGGGATGAACACTGAAGCTTTCTTT. Its protein product is CASSLSPTGMNTEAFF.

The chain employs TRBV5-1 and TRBJ1-6; D uncertain. Deletions cut 0 bases from V and 10 bases from J, with 14 bases between. Germline V CDR1 and CDR2: SGHRS, YFSETQ. The CDR3 is 15 residues long. The CDR3 sequence is CASSLAVGGNSPLHF. The DNA for the CDR3 is TGCGCCAGCAGCTTGGCGGTCGGCGGGAACTCACCCCTCCACTTT. The variable domain in full, completed from reference TRBV5-1 and TRBJ1-6, reads KAGVTQTPRYLIKTRGQQVTLSCSPISGHRSVSWYQQTPGQGLQFLFEYFSETQRNKGNFPGRFSGRQFSNSRSEMNVSTLELGDSALYLCASSLAVGGNSPLHFGNGTRLTVT.

The genes are TRBV30 and TRBJ1-1; D gene ambiguous. The V end lost 2 bases, the J end lost 2 bases, and 9 bases lay between the germline ends. Per the germline V gene, CDR1 is GTSNPN and CDR2 is SVGIG (reference sequence). The CDR3 has 13 amino acids. The CDR3 DNA sequence: TGTGCCTGGAGTATGACAATCAACACTGAAGCTTTCTTT. Protein product: CAWSMTINTEAFF.